This T cell receptor (beta chain) stems from a study of technical replicates of blood from a handful of donors. Trimming pared 3 bases from V and 5 bases from J, leaving 5 bases between. The CDR3 length is 12 residues. Germline CDR1 is MNHEY and CDR2 is SMNVEV (reference sequence). This clone was counted a single time. Assay: immunoSEQ multiplex PCR; the TCRdb copy retains only in-frame clones and omits some. The table lists some 80,000 clones, more than 90% of them singletons, with around 0.39% in the top ten. The sequence derives from a human donor in good health. Material for sequencing was T cells isolated from PBMCs. V usage is TRBV27 and J usage is TRBJ2-1; no reliable D call. The CDR3 spells CASSFGDNEQFF. The CDR3 DNA sequence: TGTGCCAGCAGTTTCGGAGACAATGAGCAGTTCTTC.